This passage covers 5 T cell receptor beta chains from one sample sequenced in a study of cytomegalovirus exposure and HLA in healthy donors. Primers: 60 Vbeta forward and 13 Jbeta reverse. Assay used: immunoSEQ multiplex PCR; TCRdb lists only in-frame clones, some missing. The sample holds about 100,000 clones, less than 80% seen once. Material: PBMCs. The receptors stem from a man aged 30 to 39 in good health and CMV-seronegative.

V is TRBV11-2 and J is TRBJ2-3, with 9 bases that match TRBD2. The CDR3 is 15 residues long. V trimming: 4 bases; J trimming: 3 bases; junction bases outside the gene matches: 5. The V gene's germline CDR1 is SGHAT and CDR2 FQNNGV. CDR3 sequence (DNA): TGTGCCAGCAGCTCATTTAGCGGGGGAACAGATACGCAGTATTTT. Protein product: CASSSFSGGTDTQYF. The complete variable domain, with remaining parts taken from reference TRBV11-2 and TRBJ2-3, reads EAGVAQSPRYKIIEKRQSVAFWCNPISGHATLYWYQQILGQGPKLLIQFQNNGVVDDSQLPKDRFSAERLKGVDSTLKIQPAKLEDSAVYLCASSSFSGGTDTQYFGPGTRLTVL.

This chain uses TRBV7-7 with TRBJ1-1, with D possibly being TRBD1 (5 bases). The CDR3 has 13 residues. The V gene's germline CDR1 is SSHAT and CDR2 FNYEAQ (reference sequence). With 5 bases removed from V and 5 bases from J, the gap between germline ends came to 12 bases. The CDR3 nucleotides read TGTGCCAGCAGCCGCGACGCAGGGACTGAAGCTTTCTTT. Encoded protein: CASSRDAGTEAFF.

The chain recombines TRBV28 with TRBJ1-5; D gene unclear. CDR1 MDHEN and CDR2 SYDVKM come from the germline V gene. The CDR3 length is 17 residues. The V end was cut by 6 bases, the J end by 0 bases, with 18 bases between. The CDR3 DNA follows: TGTGCCAGCAGACTAGCTCCGGGCCCCTATAGCAATCAGCCCCAGCATTTT. Translated, it gives CASRLAPGPYSNQPQHF.

V and J are TRBV5-1 and TRBJ1-5; no reliable D call. The ends were cut back, 9 bases at V and 4 bases at J, with 20 bases in the middle. The CDR3 is made up of 15 amino acids. CDR1 is SGHRS and CDR2 is YFSETQ in the germline V gene. The CDR3, as DNA: TGCGCCACCAGGAGGGATCGGCCCCTTAATCAGCCCCAGCATTTT. Translation: CATRRDRPLNQPQHF.

The chain is built from TRBV6-5 and TRBJ2-1; TRBD2 aligns across 10 bases. The CDR3 contains 16 residues. Germline V CDR1 and CDR2: MNHEY, SVGAGI. After removal of 0 bases from V and 6 bases from J, the junction contained 5 bases not matched to a gene. CDR3 in DNA: TGTGCCAGCAGTTACTCCCTAGCGGGAGTTCGCAATGAGCAGTTCTTC. It is translated as CASSYSLAGVRNEQFF.